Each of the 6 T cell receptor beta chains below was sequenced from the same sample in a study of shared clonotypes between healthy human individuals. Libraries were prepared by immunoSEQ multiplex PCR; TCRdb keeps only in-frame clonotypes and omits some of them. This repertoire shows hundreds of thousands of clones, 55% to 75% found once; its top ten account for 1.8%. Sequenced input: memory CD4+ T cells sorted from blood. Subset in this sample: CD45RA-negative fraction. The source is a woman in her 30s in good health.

CDR3 in DNA: TGTGCCAGCTCACCACCCCCCTACAGCACCTACAATGAGCAGTTCTTC. It translates to CASSPPPYSTYNEQFF. This rearrangement joins TRBV18 to TRBJ2-1; D call uncertain. V shed 0 bases and J shed 2 bases, with 11 bases lying between them. This CDR3 contains 16 residues. Germline CDR1 reads KGHSH; CDR2 reads LQKENI.

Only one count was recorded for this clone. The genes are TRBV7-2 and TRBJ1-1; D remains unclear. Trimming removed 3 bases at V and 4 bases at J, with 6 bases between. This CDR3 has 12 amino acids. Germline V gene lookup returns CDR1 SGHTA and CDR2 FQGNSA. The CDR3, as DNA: TGTGCCAGCAGCTTCCATAGCACTGAAGCTTTCTTT. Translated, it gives CASSFHSTEAFF.

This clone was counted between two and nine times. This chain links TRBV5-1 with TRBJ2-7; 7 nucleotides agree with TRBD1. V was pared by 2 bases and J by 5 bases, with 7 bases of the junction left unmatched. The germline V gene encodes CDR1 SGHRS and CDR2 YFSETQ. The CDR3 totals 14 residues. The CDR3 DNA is TGCGCCAGCAGCTTAGGGGGCGAATATAACGAGCAGTACTTC. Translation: CASSLGGEYNEQYF.

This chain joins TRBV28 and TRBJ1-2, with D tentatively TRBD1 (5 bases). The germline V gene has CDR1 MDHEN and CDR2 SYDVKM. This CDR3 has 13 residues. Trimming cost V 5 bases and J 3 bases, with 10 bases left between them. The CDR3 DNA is TGTGCCAGCAGTCGTGAAGGGGACTATGGCTACACCTTC. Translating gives CASSREGDYGYTF.

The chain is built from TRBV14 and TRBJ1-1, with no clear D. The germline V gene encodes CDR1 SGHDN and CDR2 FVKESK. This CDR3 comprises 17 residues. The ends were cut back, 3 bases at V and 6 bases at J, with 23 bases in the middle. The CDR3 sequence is CASSQFLVMGPRAEAFF. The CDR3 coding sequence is TGTGCCAGCAGCCAGTTCCTCGTTATGGGCCCAAGGGCTGAAGCTTTCTTT.

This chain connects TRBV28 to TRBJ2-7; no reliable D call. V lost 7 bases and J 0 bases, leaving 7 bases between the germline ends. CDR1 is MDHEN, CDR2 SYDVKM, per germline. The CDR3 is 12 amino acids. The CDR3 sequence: CASMSYSYEQYF. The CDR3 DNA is TGTGCCAGCATGAGCTACTCCTACGAGCAGTACTTC. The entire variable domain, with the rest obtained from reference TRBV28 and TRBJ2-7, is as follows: DVKVTQSSRYLVKRTGEKVFLECVQDMDHENMFWYRQDPGLGLRLIYFSYDVKMKEKGDIPEGYSVSREKKERFSLILESASTNQTSMYLCASMSYSYEQYFGPGTRLTVT.